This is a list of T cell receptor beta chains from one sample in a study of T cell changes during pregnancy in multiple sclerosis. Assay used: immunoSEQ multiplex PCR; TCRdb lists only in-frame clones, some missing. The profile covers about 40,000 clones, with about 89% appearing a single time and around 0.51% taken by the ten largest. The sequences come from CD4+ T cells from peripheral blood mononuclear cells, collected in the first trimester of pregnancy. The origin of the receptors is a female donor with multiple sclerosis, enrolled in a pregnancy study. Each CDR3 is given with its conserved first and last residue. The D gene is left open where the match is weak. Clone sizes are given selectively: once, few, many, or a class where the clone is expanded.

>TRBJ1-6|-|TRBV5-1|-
CASSSSTDLSSPLHF
TGCGCCAGCAGCTCGTCGACAGATCTCAGTTCACCCCTCCACTTT
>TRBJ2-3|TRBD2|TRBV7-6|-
CASSVGGAGTTDTQYF
TGTGCCAGCAGCGTGGGGGGAGCGGGGACCACAGATACGCAGTATTTT
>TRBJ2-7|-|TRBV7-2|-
CASSSVAGAGYEQYF
TGTGCCAGCAGCTCAGTCGCCGGGGCGGGATACGAGCAGTACTTC
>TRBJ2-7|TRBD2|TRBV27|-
CASSLGRLAGGYSYEQYF
TGTGCCAGCAGTTTAGGGAGACTAGCGGGAGGGTACTCCTACGAGCAGTACTTC
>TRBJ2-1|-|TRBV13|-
CASSLGLVGDEQFF
TGTGCCAGCAGCTTAGGACTAGTTGGCGATGAGCAGTTCTTC
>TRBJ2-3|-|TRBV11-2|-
CASSLAGAKDTQYF
TGTGCCAGCAGCTTAGCGGGAGCAAAAGATACGCAGTATTTT
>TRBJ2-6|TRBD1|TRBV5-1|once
CASSARTGSGANVLTF
TGCGCCAGCAGCGCCCGGACAGGGTCTGGGGCCAACGTCCTGACTTTC
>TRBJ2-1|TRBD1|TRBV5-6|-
CASSGGQGAYNEQFF
TGTGCCAGCAGCGGGGGACAGGGGGCCTACAATGAGCAGTTCTTC
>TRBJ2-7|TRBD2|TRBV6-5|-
CASSYSGTRVYEQYF
TGTGCCAGCAGTTACTCAGGGACTAGAGTCTACGAGCAGTACTTC
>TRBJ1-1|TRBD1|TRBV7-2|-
CASSSSPTGAVMNTEAFF
TGTGCCAGCAGCTCCTCCCCGACAGGGGCCGTAATGAACACTGAAGCTTTCTTT
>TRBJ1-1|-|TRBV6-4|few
CASSDSPGMNTEAFF
TGTGCCAGCAGTGACTCTCCAGGGATGAACACTGAAGCTTTCTTT
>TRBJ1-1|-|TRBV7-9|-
CASSLVQGSTEAFF
TGTGCCAGCAGCTTAGTACAGGGAAGCACTGAAGCTTTCTTT
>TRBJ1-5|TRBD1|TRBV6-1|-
CASSESTGYSNQPQHF
TGTGCCAGCAGTGAATCGACAGGGTATAGCAATCAGCCCCAGCATTTT
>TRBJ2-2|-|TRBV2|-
CASRAENTGELFF
TGTGCCAGCAGGGCCGAGAACACCGGGGAGCTGTTTTTT
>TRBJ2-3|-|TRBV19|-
CASTPRVSTDTQYF
TGTGCCTCTACCCCCCGGGTCTCGACAGATACGCAGTATTTT
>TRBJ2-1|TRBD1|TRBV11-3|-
CASSLDQGQGNEQFF
TGTGCCAGCAGCTTAGATCAAGGACAGGGCAATGAGCAGTTCTTC
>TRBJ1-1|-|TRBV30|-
CAWSPGNGNTEAFF
TGTGCCTGGAGTCCAGGAAATGGAAACACTGAAGCTTTCTTT
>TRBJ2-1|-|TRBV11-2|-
CASSLDTGLHEQFF
TGTGCCAGCAGCCTTGATACAGGTCTCCATGAGCAGTTCTTC